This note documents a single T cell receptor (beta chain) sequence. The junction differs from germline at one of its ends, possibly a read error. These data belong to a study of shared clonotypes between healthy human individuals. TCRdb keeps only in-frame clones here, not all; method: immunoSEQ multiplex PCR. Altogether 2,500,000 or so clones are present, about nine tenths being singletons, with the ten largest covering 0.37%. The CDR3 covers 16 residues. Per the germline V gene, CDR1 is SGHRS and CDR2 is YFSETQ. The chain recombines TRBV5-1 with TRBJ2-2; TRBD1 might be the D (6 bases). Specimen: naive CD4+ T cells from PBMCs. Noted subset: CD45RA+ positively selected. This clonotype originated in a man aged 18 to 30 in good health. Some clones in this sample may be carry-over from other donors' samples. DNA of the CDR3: TGCGCCAGCAGCTTGTTTGCCCAGGGGAACGCCGGGGAGCTGTTTTTT. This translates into CASSLFAQGNAGELFF.